These 17 T cell receptor beta chains were sequenced from one sample in a study of blood T cell repertoires in COVID-19. Sequenced by immunoSEQ multiplex PCR; TCRdb stores in-frame clones only, minus some. The sample yields about 330,000 clones, about 87% seen once. The sequenced sample was peripheral blood. These receptors were collected from a man aged 30-40 years with COVID-19, enrolled during active disease.

The V gene is TRBV6-5, the J gene TRBJ1-6, with 10 bases matching TRBD1. CDR3 length equals 14 residues. V lost 7 bases to trimming and J lost 13 bases; unmatched junction nucleotides: 10. Germline values: CDR1 MNHEY, CDR2 SVGAGI. The CDR3, as DNA: TGTGCCAGCACCCAGGGACAGGGGATTGGCCCCCTCCACTTT. It codes for CASTQGQGIGPLHF.

The genes are TRBV15 and TRBJ2-1; TRBD1 is a possible D gene (6 bases). The germline gives CDR1 LNHNV, CDR2 YYDKDF (reference sequence). The CDR3 consists of 16 residues. V was trimmed by 0 bases and J by 4 bases, leaving 13 bases between them. In nucleotides, the CDR3 is TGTGCCACCAGCAGAGAGAGTCAGGGGATATACAATGAGCAGTTCTTC. Translating gives CATSRESQGIYNEQFF.

CDR3 nucleotides: TGCGCCAGCAGCAGGGGACAGGGACATAGGGGTCTTGAAGCTTTCTTT. Protein product: CASSRGQGHRGLEAFF. The rearrangement uses TRBV5-1 and TRBJ1-1, with TRBD1 identical over 9 bases. V dropped 4 bases and J dropped 7; count of bases not matched to a gene: 14. Germline V gives CDR1 SGHRS, CDR2 YFSETQ. The CDR3 covers 16 residues.

The V call is TRBV5-5, the J call TRBJ2-7; 10 bases match TRBD2. The CDR3 has 15 amino acids. The germline V gene has CDR1 SGHKS and CDR2 YYEKEE (reference sequence). The J segment lost 3 bases and the V segment lost 6 bases, leaving 9 bases of the junction unmatched. The CDR3 region has the DNA TGTGCCAGCACCCCGAATAGCGGGGGGTACTACGAGCAGTACTTC. Its protein product is CASTPNSGGYYEQYF. The variable domain in full, completed from reference TRBV5-5 and TRBJ2-7, reads DAGVTQSPTHLIKTRGQQVTLRCSPISGHKSVSWYQQVLGQGPQFIFQYYEKEERGRGNFPDRFSARQFPNYSSELNVNALLLGDSALYLCASTPNSGGYYEQYFGPGTRLTVT.

The V gene is TRBV5-1, the J gene TRBJ2-2, with D possibly TRBD2 on 6 matching bases. This CDR3 comprises 15 residues. The germline CDR1 and CDR2 sequences are SGHRS and YFSETQ. V lost 3 bases, J lost 6 bases, and 15 bases lay in between. The CDR3 nucleotides read TGCGCCAGCAGCTCCCAGCCGGGGAGGTCCGGGGAGCTGTTTTTT. Its translation is CASSSQPGRSGELFF.

The rearrangement joins TRBV21-1 to TRBJ1-1; TRBD1, as called in the table, went unchecked against the DNA. TRBV21-1 is flagged as a pseudogene. This CDR3 contains 11 residues. The DNA for the CDR3 is TGTGCCAGCAGCAAGGGCAGGAAAGCTTTCTTT. Protein: CASSKGRKAFF.

The rearrangement uses TRBV4-3 and TRBJ2-7, with D possibly TRBD2 on 7 matching bases. Per the germline V gene, CDR1 is LGHNA and CDR2 is YSLEER. The V end was cut by 2 bases, the J end by 4 bases, with 15 bases between. CDR3 length equals 15 residues. The CDR3 here is CASSQSAGADYEQYF. The CDR3 region has the DNA TGCGCCAGCAGCCAATCGGCGGGGGCGGATTACGAGCAGTACTTC.

The chain combines TRBV7-2 with TRBJ2-5, with 10 bases that match TRBD2. Germline V gene sequence: CDR1 SGHTA, CDR2 FQGNSA. Trimming cost V 2 bases and J 10 bases; bases outside gene matches: 7. The CDR3 is 14 amino acids. The CDR3 nucleotides are TGTGCCAGCAGCTTATGGACTACTAGCGGGGACCAGTACTTC. It is translated as CASSLWTTSGDQYF.

J is TRBJ2-1 and V is TRBV7-3; 7 bases line up with TRBD1. The germline V gene encodes CDR1 SGHTA and CDR2 FQGTGA. Germline trimming cut 5 bases from V and 6 bases from J; bases unmatched to any gene: 4. This CDR3 is built from 13 residues. CDR3 nucleotide sequence: TGTGCCAGCAGCCTAGCAGGGGGCAATGAGCAGTTCTTC. The encoded protein is CASSLAGGNEQFF.

The CDR3 sequence is CASSLLGQRISEAFF. CDR3 DNA sequence: TGTGCCAGCAGCTTATTGGGACAGAGAATATCTGAAGCTTTCTTT. V usage is TRBV11-1 and J usage is TRBJ1-1; 7 bases are shared with TRBD1. CDR1 and CDR2 from the germline V gene are SGHAT and FQDESV (reference sequence). With 2 bases clipped from V and 6 bases from J, the junction kept 9 bases outside the gene matches. The CDR3 consists of 15 residues.

This chain links TRBV24-1 with TRBJ2-3; D might be TRBD2 (5 bases). The CDR3 has 16 residues. Trimming left V 2 bases short and J 2 bases short, with 13 bases between. Germline V gene lookup returns CDR1 KGHDR and CDR2 SFDVKD. This chain's CDR3 is CATSDSPGFATDTQYF. The CDR3 region has the DNA TGTGCCACCAGTGATTCTCCGGGGTTCGCCACAGATACGCAGTATTTT.

V is TRBV5-4 and J is TRBJ2-7; 7 bases are a match to TRBD1. Germline V gene lookup returns CDR1 SGHNT and CDR2 YYREEE (reference sequence). The V and J ends lost 3 bases and 4 bases, in that order; junction bases with no gene match: 4. The CDR3 loop spans 13 amino acids. DNA of the CDR3: TGTGCCAGCAGCTGGGGACAGAGGTACGAGCAGTACTTC. Encoded protein: CASSWGQRYEQYF.

The genes are TRBV4-3 and TRBJ2-3; 7 bases fit TRBD2. The CDR3 is made up of 16 amino acids. The trim removed 0 bases at V and 6 bases at J, leaving 9 bases unmatched. Germline-derived CDR1 and CDR2 are LGHNA and YSLEER. The CDR3 region is CASSQDGLADGDTQYF. As DNA, the CDR3 is TGCGCCAGCAGCCAAGATGGGCTAGCGGATGGGGATACGCAGTATTTT.

In this sample, this clone turned up a few times. This CDR3 reads CASSLGSGGYGYTF. The CDR3, as DNA: TGTGCCAGCAGTTTAGGTTCAGGGGGCTATGGCTACACCTTC. This chain uses TRBV28 with TRBJ1-2; TRBD1 aligns across 7 bases. The CDR3 extends over 14 amino acids. From germline, CDR1 is MDHEN and CDR2 SYDVKM. The V and J ends lost 2 bases and 4 bases, in that order; junction bases with no gene match: 4.

The chain has TRBV7-2 and TRBJ2-3, with a possible D match to TRBD2 (5 bases). The germline V gene has CDR1 SGHTA and CDR2 FQGNSA. The CDR3 sequence is 14 residues long. The V end was cut by 5 bases, the J end by 1 base, with 10 bases between. This chain's CDR3 is CASSQVGGTDTQYF. In DNA form, the CDR3 reads TGTGCCAGCAGCCAAGTCGGGGGCACAGATACGCAGTATTTT.

The chain has TRBV11-2 and TRBJ1-2, with 7 bases fitting TRBD1. Germline V lookup: CDR1 SGHAT, CDR2 FQNNGV. CDR3 length: 14 residues. After removal of 4 bases from V and 4 bases from J, the junction contained 6 bases not matched to a gene. The CDR3 region has the DNA TGTGCCAGCAGCTCGACAGGGTTCGGCTATGGCTACACCTTC. Protein: CASSSTGFGYGYTF.

With regard to this clone: Other DNA sequences in the sample encode the same CDR3. The chain joins TRBV5-1 to TRBJ2-7, with 7 nucleotides matching TRBD1. Looked up from germline, CDR1 is SGHRS and CDR2 is YFSETQ. V shed 4 bases, J shed 0 bases, and the junction held 4 bases outside the gene matches. The CDR3 totals 14 residues. The DNA for the CDR3 is TGCGCCAGCAGCCCCCGGGACAGCTCCTACGAGCAGTACTTC. This translates into CASSPRDSSYEQYF.